Following are 13 T cell receptor beta chains from one sample sequenced in a study of cytomegalovirus exposure and HLA in healthy donors. PCR used 60 Vbeta primers and 13 Jbeta primers. Sequencing was performed with immunoSEQ multiplex PCR; in TCRdb, only in-frame clones are kept and a portion is missing. The table has 70,000 to 95,000 clones, roughly 80% seen once. Sequencing input: PBMCs. The receptor source for this set is a middle-aged man in good health and CMV-seronegative.

This chain links TRBV15 with TRBJ1-4; D not certain. The germline V gene encodes CDR1 LNHNV and CDR2 YYDKDF (reference sequence). This CDR3 has 15 amino acids. Trimming removed 0 bases at V and 10 bases at J, with 15 bases between. CDR3 nucleotide sequence: TGTGCCACCAGCAGAGATCTGGGGTCAGAGGGAAAACTGTTTTTT. Translating it yields CATSRDLGSEGKLFF.

The chain employs TRBV9 and TRBJ1-6; D ambiguous. Germline assignment: CDR1 SGDLS and CDR2 YYNGEE. There are 14 residues in the CDR3. V was clipped by 3 bases and J by 5 bases, with 9 bases between them. The CDR3 DNA follows: TGTGCCAGCAGCGCGGGTCCAAATAATTCACCCCTCCACTTT. This translates into CASSAGPNNSPLHF.

The V and J genes are TRBV28 and TRBJ1-2; 9 positions match TRBD1. Trimming removed 5 bases from V and 5 bases from J; junction bases left unmatched: 6. The CDR3 is 14 amino acids. CDR1 and CDR2 (germline): MDHEN, SYDVKM. Here the CDR3 reads CASSPPGQGYGYTF. CDR3 in DNA: TGTGCCAGCAGTCCCCCGGGACAGGGTTATGGCTACACCTTC.

This chain joins TRBV2 and TRBJ1-2, with 8 positions matching TRBD1. Trimming took 5 bases from V and 1 from J; bases not matched to a gene: 3. This CDR3 has 14 residues. Germline V gene sequence: CDR1 SNHLY, CDR2 FYNNEI. CDR3 region: CASSQGARNYGYTF. The CDR3 nucleotides read TGTGCCAGCAGTCAGGGGGCTCGTAACTATGGCTACACCTTC.

The chain recombines TRBV27 with TRBJ1-2; 7 bases agree with TRBD1. The CDR3 totals 14 residues. After removal of 6 bases from V and 4 bases from J, the junction contained 8 bases not matched to a gene. In germline, CDR1 is MNHEY, CDR2 SMNVEV (reference sequence). The CDR3: CASRPDREVYGYTF. CDR3 DNA sequence: TGTGCCAGCAGGCCCGACAGGGAGGTCTATGGCTACACCTTC.

The chain employs TRBV18 and TRBJ1-5; 7 bases align to TRBD1. Germline-derived CDR1 and CDR2 are KGHSH and LQKENI. V shed 4 bases and J 4 bases; nucleotides not matched to a gene: 4. CDR3 length: 14 residues. CDR3 nucleotides: TGTGCCAGCTCACAAACAGGGGATAATCAGCCCCAGCATTTT. Its protein product is CASSQTGDNQPQHF.

The chain uses TRBV28 and TRBJ1-2; 7 bases fit TRBD1. CDR3 size: 15 residues. Germline CDR1 MDHEN, CDR2 SYDVKM. The trim removed 4 bases at V and 8 bases at J, leaving 13 bases unmatched. Here the CDR3 DNA reads TGTGCCAGCAGTTCTCCGGGACAGACTTGGGACGGCTACACCTTC. Its translation is CASSSPGQTWDGYTF.

The chain couples TRBV9 to TRBJ2-1; D not resolved. The V end was cut by 0 bases, the J end by 11 bases, with 12 bases between. This CDR3 spans 13 amino acids. Germline assignment: CDR1 SGDLS and CDR2 YYNGEE. This chain's CDR3 is CASSVALDHQQFF. DNA of the CDR3: TGTGCCAGCAGCGTAGCGCTAGACCATCAGCAGTTCTTC.

The J gene is TRBJ2-5, the V gene TRBV18; tentatively, D is TRBD1 (7 bases). Germline V gene sequence: CDR1 KGHSH, CDR2 LQKENI. Trimming took 4 bases from V and 4 from J, leaving 10 bases between them. This CDR3 is built from 13 residues. CDR3 protein: CASSHRGGETQYF. The CDR3 coding sequence is TGTGCCAGCTCACACAGGGGAGGAGAGACCCAGTACTTC.

The J gene is TRBJ2-5, the V gene TRBV7-9, with a possible D match to TRBD1 (6 bases). The germline gives CDR1 SEHNR, CDR2 FQNEAQ (reference sequence). This CDR3 is 15 amino acids long. Trimming removed 5 bases at V and 3 bases at J, with 16 bases between. CDR3 loop: CASSLTGRSKETQYF. In DNA form, the CDR3 reads TGTGCCAGCAGCCTGACAGGCCGAAGCAAAGAGACCCAGTACTTC.

J is TRBJ1-5 and V is TRBV9, with D tentatively TRBD1 (5 bases). The germline gives CDR1 SGDLS, CDR2 YYNGEE. Deletions cut 3 bases from V and 3 bases from J, with 10 bases between. The CDR3 contains 14 residues. DNA of the CDR3: TGTGCCAGCAGCGCCGACAGCGTCAATCAGCCCCAGCATTTT. This sequence encodes CASSADSVNQPQHF.

This rearrangement joins TRBV6-1 to TRBJ2-3; D unclear. CDR3 length equals 11 residues. V was clipped by 3 bases and J by 6 bases, with 4 bases between them. CDR1 and CDR2 (germline): MNHNS, SASEGT. The CDR3 DNA reads TGTGCCAGCAGTGACAGGGATACGCAGTATTTT. It specifies CASSDRDTQYF.

The chain is built from TRBV14 and TRBJ2-1; a weak D match, TRBD2 (6 bases). The germline CDR1 and CDR2 sequences are SGHDN and FVKESK. This CDR3 contains 19 residues. The ends were cut back, 2 bases at V and 4 bases at J, with 24 bases in the middle. The CDR3 DNA reads as TGTGCCAGCAGCCAACGGGCTGGGTCCGGGGGAAGACCTTACAATGAGCAGTTCTTC. This encodes CASSQRAGSGGRPYNEQFF.